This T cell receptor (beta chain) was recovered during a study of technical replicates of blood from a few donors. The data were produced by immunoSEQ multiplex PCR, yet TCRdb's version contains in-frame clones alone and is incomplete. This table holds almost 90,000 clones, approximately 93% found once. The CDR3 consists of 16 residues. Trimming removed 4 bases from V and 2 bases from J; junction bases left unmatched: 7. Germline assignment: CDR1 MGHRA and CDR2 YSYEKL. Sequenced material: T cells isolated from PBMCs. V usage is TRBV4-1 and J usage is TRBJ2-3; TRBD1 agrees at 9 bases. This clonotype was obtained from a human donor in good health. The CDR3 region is CASSPTGTGLTDTQYF. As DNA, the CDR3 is TGCGCCAGCAGCCCAACAGGGACAGGGCTCACAGATACGCAGTATTTT.